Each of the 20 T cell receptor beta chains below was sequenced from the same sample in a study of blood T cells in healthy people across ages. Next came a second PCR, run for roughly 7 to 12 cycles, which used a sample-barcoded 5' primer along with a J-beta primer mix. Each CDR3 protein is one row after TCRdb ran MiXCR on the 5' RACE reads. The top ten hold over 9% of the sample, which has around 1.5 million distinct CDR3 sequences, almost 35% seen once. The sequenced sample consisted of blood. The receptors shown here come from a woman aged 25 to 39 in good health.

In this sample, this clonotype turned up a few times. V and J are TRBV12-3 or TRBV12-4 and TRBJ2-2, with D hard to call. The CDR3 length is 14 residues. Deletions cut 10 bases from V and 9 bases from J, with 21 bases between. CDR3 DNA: TGTGCCATCCGCGACCTTCTCCTGCCGAGGGAGCTGTTTTTT. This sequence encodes CAIRDLLLPRELFF.

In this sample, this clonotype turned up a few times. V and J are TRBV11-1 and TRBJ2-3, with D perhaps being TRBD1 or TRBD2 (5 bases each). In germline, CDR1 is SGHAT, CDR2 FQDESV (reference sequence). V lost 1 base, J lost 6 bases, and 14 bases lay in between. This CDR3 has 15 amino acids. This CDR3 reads CASSLGPRGLDTQYF. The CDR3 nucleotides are TGTGCCAGCAGCTTAGGACCGAGGGGATTGGATACGCAGTATTTT.

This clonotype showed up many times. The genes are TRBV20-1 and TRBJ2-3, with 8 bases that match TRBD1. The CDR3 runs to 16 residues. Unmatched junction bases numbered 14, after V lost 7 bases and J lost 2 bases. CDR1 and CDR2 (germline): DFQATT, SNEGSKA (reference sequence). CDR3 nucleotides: TGCAGTGTTAACACGGCCGGGACAGGAACCACAGATACGCAGTATTTT. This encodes CSVNTAGTGTTDTQYF.

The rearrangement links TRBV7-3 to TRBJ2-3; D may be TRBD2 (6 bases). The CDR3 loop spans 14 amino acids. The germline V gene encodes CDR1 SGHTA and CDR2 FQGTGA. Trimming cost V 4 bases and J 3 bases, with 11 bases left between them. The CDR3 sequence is CASSSTRNTDTQYF. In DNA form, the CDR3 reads TGTGCCAGCAGCTCGACTAGGAATACAGATACGCAGTATTTT.

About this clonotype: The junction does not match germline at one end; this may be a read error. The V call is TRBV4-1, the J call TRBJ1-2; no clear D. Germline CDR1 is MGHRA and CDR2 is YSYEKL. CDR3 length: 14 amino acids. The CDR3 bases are TGCGCCAGCAGCCAGTTACAGAGAACCAATGGCTGCACCTTC. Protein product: CASSQLQRTNGCTF.

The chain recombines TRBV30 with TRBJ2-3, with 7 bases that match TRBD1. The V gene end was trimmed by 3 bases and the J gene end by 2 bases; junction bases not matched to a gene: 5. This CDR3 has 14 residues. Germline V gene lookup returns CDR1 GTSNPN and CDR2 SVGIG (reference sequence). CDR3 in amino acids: CAWSATGITDTQYF. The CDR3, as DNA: TGTGCCTGGAGCGCGACAGGGATCACAGATACGCAGTATTTT.

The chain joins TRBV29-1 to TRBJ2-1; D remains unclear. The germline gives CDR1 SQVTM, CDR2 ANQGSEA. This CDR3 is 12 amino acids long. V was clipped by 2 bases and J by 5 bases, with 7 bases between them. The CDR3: CSVERRHNEQFF. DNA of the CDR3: TGCAGCGTTGAACGCAGACACAATGAGCAGTTCTTC.

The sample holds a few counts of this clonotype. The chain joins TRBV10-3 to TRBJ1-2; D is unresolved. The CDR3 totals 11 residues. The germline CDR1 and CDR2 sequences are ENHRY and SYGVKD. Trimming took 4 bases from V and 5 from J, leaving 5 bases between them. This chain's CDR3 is CAISVSYGYTF. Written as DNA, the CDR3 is TGTGCCATCAGTGTCAGTTATGGCTACACCTTC.

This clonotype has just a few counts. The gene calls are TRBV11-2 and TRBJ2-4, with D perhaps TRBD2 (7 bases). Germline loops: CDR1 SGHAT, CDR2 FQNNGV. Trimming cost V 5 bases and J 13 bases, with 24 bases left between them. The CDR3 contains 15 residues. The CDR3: CASSPVKGGAFQQYF. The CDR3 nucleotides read TGTGCCAGCAGCCCCGTTAAAGGGGGGGCGTTCCAGCAGTACTTC.

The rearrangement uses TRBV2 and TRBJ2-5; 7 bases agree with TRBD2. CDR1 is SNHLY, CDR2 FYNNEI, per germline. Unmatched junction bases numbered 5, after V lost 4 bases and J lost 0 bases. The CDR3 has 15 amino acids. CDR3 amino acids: CASSVQRGYQETQYF. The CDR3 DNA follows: TGTGCCAGCAGTGTCCAGCGGGGATACCAAGAGACCCAGTACTTC.

The CDR3, as DNA: TGCGCCAGCAGCTACAGTAGCGGGGGCGGAGATACGCAGTATTTT. It encodes CASSYSSGGGDTQYF. This chain connects TRBV4-1 to TRBJ2-3, with 9 bases aligning to TRBD2. V lost 5 bases and J lost 5; bases outside the gene matches: 8. The CDR3 loop spans 15 amino acids. Germline V CDR1 and CDR2: MGHRA, YSYEKL.

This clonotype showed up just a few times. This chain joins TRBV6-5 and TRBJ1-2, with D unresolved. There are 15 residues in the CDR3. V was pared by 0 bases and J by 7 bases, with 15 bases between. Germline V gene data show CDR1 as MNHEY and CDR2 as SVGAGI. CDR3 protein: CASSYSKIGRSGYTF. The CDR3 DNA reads TGTGCCAGCAGTTACTCGAAGATTGGCAGGTCTGGCTACACCTTC.

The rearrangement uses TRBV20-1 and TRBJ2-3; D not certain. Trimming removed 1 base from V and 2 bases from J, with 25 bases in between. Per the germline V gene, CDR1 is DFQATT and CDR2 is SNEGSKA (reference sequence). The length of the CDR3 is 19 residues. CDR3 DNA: TGCAGTGCTAGAGGCGAACCCCGCGGCCGAGGTGGATTCACAGATACGCAGTATTTT. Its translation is CSARGEPRGRGGFTDTQYF.

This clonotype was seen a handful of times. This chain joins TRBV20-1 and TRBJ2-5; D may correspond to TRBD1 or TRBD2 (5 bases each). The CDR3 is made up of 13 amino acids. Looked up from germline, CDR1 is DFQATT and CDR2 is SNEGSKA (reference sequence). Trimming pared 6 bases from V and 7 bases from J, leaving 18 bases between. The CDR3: CSAPPGPTGTQYF. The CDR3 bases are TGCAGTGCCCCTCCGGGACCCACCGGGACCCAGTACTTC.

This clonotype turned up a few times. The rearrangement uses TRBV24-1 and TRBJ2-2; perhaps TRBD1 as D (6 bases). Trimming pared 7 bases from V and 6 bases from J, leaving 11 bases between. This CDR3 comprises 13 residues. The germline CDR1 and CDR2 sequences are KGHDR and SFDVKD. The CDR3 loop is CATRGQFSGELFF. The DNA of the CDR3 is TGTGCCACCAGAGGACAGTTCTCCGGGGAGCTGTTTTTT.

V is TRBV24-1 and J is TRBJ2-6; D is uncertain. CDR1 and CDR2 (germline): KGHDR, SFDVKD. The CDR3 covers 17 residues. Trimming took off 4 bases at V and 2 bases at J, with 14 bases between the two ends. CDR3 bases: TGTGCCACCAGTGAGCTCTCCCCCCTCACTGGGGCCAACGTCCTGACTTTC. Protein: CATSELSPLTGANVLTF.

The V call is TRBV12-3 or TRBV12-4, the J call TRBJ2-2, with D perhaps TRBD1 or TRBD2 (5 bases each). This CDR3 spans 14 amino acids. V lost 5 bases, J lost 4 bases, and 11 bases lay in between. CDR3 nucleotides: TGTGCCAGCAGTCCCGGTGGGGGCACCGGGGAGCTGTTTTTT. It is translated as CASSPGGGTGELFF.

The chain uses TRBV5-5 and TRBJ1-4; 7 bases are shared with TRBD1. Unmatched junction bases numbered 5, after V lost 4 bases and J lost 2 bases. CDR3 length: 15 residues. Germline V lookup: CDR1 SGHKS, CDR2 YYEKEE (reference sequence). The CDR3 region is CASSPDRLTNEKLFF. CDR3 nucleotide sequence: TGTGCCAGCAGCCCGGACAGGCTGACTAATGAAAAACTGTTTTTT.

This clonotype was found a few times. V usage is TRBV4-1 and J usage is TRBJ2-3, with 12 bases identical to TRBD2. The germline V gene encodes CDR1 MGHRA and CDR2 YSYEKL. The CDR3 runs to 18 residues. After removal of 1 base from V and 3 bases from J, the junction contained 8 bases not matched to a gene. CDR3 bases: TGCGCCAGCAGCCAAGGAGGACTAGCGGGGAACCCTACAGATACGCAGTATTTT. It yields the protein CASSQGGLAGNPTDTQYF.

CDR3 coding DNA: TGTGCCAGCAGTTTATGGGGGACAACAACTAATGAAAAACTGTTTTTT. The encoded protein is CASSLWGTTTNEKLFF. The chain links TRBV27 to TRBJ1-4, with D possibly matching TRBD1 (6 bases). Trimming shortened V by 1 base and J by 0 bases, and 9 bases separated the two germline ends. The CDR3 spans 16 residues. Germline lookup yields CDR1 MNHEY and CDR2 SMNVEV (reference sequence).